This TCR beta chain was obtained from a study of cytomegalovirus exposure and HLA in healthy donors. Study summary: Caucasian-associated ancestry cluster membership applied to approximately 81% of around 400 genotyped donors.

The PCR had 60 Vbeta and 13 Jbeta primers. Profiling relied on immunoSEQ multiplex PCR, and the TCRdb table lists in-frame clones only, not all of them. The table lists over 150,000 clones, around 79% of them singletons. This CDR3 spans 13 amino acids. Germline CDR1 SGHDT, CDR2 YYEEEE. V lost 4 bases to trimming and J lost 11 bases, with 13 bases between them. Sequenced material: PBMCs. This TCR was recovered from a man aged 25 to 40 in good health and CMV-seropositive. The rearrangement links TRBV5-6 to TRBJ1-6, with a possible D match to TRBD1 (5 bases). The CDR3 nucleotides are TGTGCCAGCAGCACGGGGGGTATTACACCCCTCCACTTT. Protein product: CASSTGGITPLHF.